Given below is one TCR beta chain in context. What it binds is not known. The CDR3 totals 15 residues. Germline V gives CDR1 SGHRS, CDR2 YFSETQ. V was cut by 3 bases and J by 5 bases, with 18 bases left in between. The sample belongs to a study of cytomegalovirus exposure and HLA in healthy donors. Findings and caveats of the study: Fewer N-insertions (relative to the approximately 700-donor mean) were reportedly seen in an Asian-associated ancestry cluster in a later analysis.

The PCR used 60 Vbeta and 13 Jbeta primers. Sequencing was performed with immunoSEQ multiplex PCR; in TCRdb, only in-frame clones are kept and a portion is missing. The sample holds about 170,000 clones, approximately 80% seen once. The chain joins TRBV5-1 to TRBJ2-7, with a possible D match to TRBD2 (7 bases). Sequencing was performed on PBMCs. The origin of this receptor is a female donor in good health and CMV-seronegative. The CDR3 sequence is CASSSMGGAVDEQYF. CDR3 coding DNA: TGCGCCAGCAGCTCCATGGGGGGGGCGGTCGACGAGCAGTACTTC.